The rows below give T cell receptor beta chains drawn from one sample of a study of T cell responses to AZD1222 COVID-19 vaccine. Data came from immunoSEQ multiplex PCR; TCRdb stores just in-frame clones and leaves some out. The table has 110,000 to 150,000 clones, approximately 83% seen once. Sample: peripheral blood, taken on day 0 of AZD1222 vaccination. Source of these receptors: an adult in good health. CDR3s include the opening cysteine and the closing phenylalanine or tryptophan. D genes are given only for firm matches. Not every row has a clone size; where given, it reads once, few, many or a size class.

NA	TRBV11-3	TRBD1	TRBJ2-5	CASSNPQGTQETQYF	TGTGCCAGCAGCAACCCACAGGGGACCCAAGAGACCCAGTACTTC
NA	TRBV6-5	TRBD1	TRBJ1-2	CASRGQAEGYTF	TGTGCCAGCAGAGGACAGGCGGAGGGCTACACCTTC
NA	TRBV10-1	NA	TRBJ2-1	CASNDLGLGSYNEQFF	TGCGCCAGCAATGACTTGGGACTCGGGTCCTACAATGAGCAGTTCTTC
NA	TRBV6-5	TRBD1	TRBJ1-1	CASSIRGMNTEAFF	TGTGCCAGCAGCATCAGGGGGATGAACACTGAAGCTTTCTTT
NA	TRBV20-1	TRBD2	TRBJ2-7	CSASQREEQYF	TGCAGTGCTAGCCAGCGGGAGGAGCAGTACTTC
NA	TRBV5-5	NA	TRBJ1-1	CASSFNPGTTEAFF	TGTGCCAGCAGCTTCAACCCGGGGACCACTGAAGCTTTCTTT
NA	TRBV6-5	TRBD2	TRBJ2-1	CATRAGLAFHNEQFF	TGTGCCACGAGGGCAGGACTAGCGTTTCACAATGAGCAGTTCTTC
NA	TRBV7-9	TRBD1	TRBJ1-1	CASSTPGTGNTEAFF	TGTGCCAGCAGCACCCCCGGGACAGGGAACACTGAAGCTTTCTTT
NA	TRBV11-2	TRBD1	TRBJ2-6	CASSSGTAAGANVLTF	TGTGCCAGCAGCTCCGGGACAGCGGCTGGGGCCAACGTCCTGACTTTC
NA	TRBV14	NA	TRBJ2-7	CASSQDAEQYF	TGTGCCAGCAGCCAAGATGCCGAGCAGTACTTC
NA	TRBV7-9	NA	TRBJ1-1	CASSLGVTEAFF	TGTGCCAGCAGCTTAGGGGTCACTGAAGCTTTCTTT
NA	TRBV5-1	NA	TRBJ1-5	CASSLDLGQPQHF	TGCGCCAGCAGCTTGGACTTGGGCCAGCCCCAGCATTTT
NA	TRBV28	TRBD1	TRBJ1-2	CASSFSPGQGYGYTF	TGTGCCAGCAGTTTTTCACCGGGACAGGGTTATGGCTACACCTTC
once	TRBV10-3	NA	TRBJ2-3	CAISAGALPTDTQYF	TGTGCCATCAGTGCGGGGGCTCTACCCACAGATACGCAGTATTTT
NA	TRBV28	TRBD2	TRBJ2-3	CASSPSGIRTDTQYF	TGTGCCAGCAGTCCCAGCGGGATTCGCACAGATACGCAGTATTTT
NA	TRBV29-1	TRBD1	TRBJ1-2	CSATGGNYGYTF	TGCAGCGCCACAGGGGGTAACTATGGCTACACCTTC
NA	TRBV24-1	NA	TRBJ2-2	CATSDAGWLNTGELFF	TGTGCCACCAGTGATGCAGGTTGGCTTAACACCGGGGAGCTGTTTTTT
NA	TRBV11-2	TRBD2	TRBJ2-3	CASSLTATGGGTDTQYF	TGTGCCAGCAGCCTAACAGCCACGGGGGGTGGCACAGATACGCAGTATTTT
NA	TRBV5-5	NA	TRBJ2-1	CASSLGPMSYNEQFF	TGTGCCAGCAGCTTAGGTCCAATGTCCTACAATGAGCAGTTCTTC
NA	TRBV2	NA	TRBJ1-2	CASSGANYGYTF	TGTGCCAGCAGTGGAGCTAACTATGGCTACACCTTC
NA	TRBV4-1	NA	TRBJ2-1	CASSQDLIRGFYNEQFF	TGCGCCAGCAGCCAAGATCTGATCAGAGGATTTTACAATGAGCAGTTCTTC
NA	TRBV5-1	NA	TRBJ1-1	CASSRTTGGQDTEAFF	TGCGCCAGCAGCCGGACCACTGGGGGGCAGGACACTGAAGCTTTCTTT
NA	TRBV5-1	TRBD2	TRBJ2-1	CASSFGAGRSSYNEQFF	TGCGCCAGCAGTTTTGGAGCCGGGAGGAGCTCCTACAATGAGCAGTTCTTC
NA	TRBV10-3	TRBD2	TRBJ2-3	CAISPGGSTDTQYF	TGTGCCATCAGCCCGGGAGGGAGCACAGATACGCAGTATTTT
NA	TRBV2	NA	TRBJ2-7	CASNPSGPAYEQYF	TGTGCCAGCAACCCCTCGGGACCCGCCTACGAGCAGTACTTC
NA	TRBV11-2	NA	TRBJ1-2	CASSPGFGYGYTF	TGTGCCAGCAGCCCGGGGTTCGGCTATGGCTACACCTTC
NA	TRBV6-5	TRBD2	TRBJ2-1	CASIPSGSYNEQFF	TGTGCCAGCATTCCTAGCGGCTCCTACAATGAGCAGTTCTTC
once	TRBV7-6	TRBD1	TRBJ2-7	CASSPGTGISYEQYF	TGTGCCAGCAGCCCGGGGACAGGGATCTCCTACGAGCAGTACTTC